The entry that follows covers one T cell receptor beta chain sequence. Its cognate antigen has yet to be identified. Base-call qualities are not available, and no considerably larger clone is one nucleotide away. The germline V gene yields SGHTA for CDR1 and FQGTGA for CDR2. From the cysteine up to the phenylalanine, the CDR3 has a length of 15 residues. Just CDR3 DNA is preserved here, 45 bases in frame from base 1. V is pared back by 4 bases and J by 0 bases, with 7 bases lying between the germline termini. These data originate in a study of low-dose radiotherapy and immunotherapy resistance in tumors (dated by TCRdb to about 2022). The study in broad terms: In Cohort 1, 0.5 Gy per fraction was delivered every 2 weeks, and a total PTV dose of 6.5 Gy was prescribed. Randomization of trial participants into treatment groups was not performed. Eight patients were included in the translational analysis: three from the first dose cohort and the first five from the second dose cohort. Cyclophosphamide 200 mg/m2 was administered intravenously every two weeks, one day before each radiation and immunotherapy administration. Patients took aspirin 300 mg orally once daily for four cycles, starting on cycle 1 day 1. Cohort 2 received 1 Gy per fraction every two weeks, with a total of 13 Gy over 26 weeks. Patients were given nivolumab as a 240 mg flat dose every two weeks and ipilimumab at 1 mg/kg every six weeks, with both drugs delivered intravenously.

First-strand cDNA was synthesized with Superscript III and a set of TRAV- and TRBV-specific primers, covering both TCRalpha and TCRbeta chains. A roughly 18-cycle PCR with Phusion amplified the TCRs, pairing a constant-region primer with the adapter that was attached to the V primers. Isolated mRNA was amplified with the MessageAmp II aRNA Amplification Kit, using a roughly 15-hour in vitro transcription at 37°C. The Dynabeads mRNA DIRECT Purification Kit was used to isolate the mRNA for TCR sequencing. Indexed Illumina adapters were added in a second roughly 23-cycle Phusion PCR, and the resulting products were purified with AMPure XP beads. In the paper's pipeline: Custom Perl scripts were used to pool TCR sequences that encoded the same protein, to remove out-of-frame sequences, and to calculate the abundance of each clonotype. TCR sequences supported by only a single read were excluded from analysis. The metrics used to describe the repertoires included Shannon entropy, Gini index, clonality, richness, and the frequency of TCRs shared between repertoires. TCRdb passed the public sequencing reads through fastp at Q25 and MiXCR, retaining productive beta sequences. CDR3 protein duplicates are merged, each entry listing the most common genes and DNA. TCRdb assigned the V and J calls; the authors' analysis was not used. The sample records 13,000 or so distinct CDR3 sequences, roughly four fifths of which are singletons. Of the sample, 3.4% falls within the top ten clones.

The donors took part in RACIN, a single-arm, phase I, dose-escalation trial that combined nivolumab, ipilimumab, aspirin, low-dose cyclophosphamide and low-dose radiotherapy. Patients were eligible if they had advanced solid tumors that were TIL-negative. The TCR originated in a human donor with advanced metastatic prostate, ovarian, gallbladder or colorectal cancer (not recorded which). This table probably holds off-target reads from a library built for another chain. In this chain, TRBV7-3 is recombined with TRBJ2-6, with no confidently assigned D gene. The DNA sequence reads TGTGCCAGCAGCTCGACATACTCTGGGGCCAACGTCCTGACTTTC. The translation is CASSSTYSGANVLTF.